This T cell receptor (beta chain) was retrieved from a study of T cell repertoires in cytomegalovirus infection. Across the study: Public signatures in TCR beta pointed to CMV infection and matching HLA type.

V was cut by 2 bases and J by 3 bases, with 6 bases left in between. The CDR3 is 13 amino acids. This clonotype was detected only a few times. Its antigen is unknown. Each CDR3 protein gets one entry after TCRdb re-called the reads with MiXCR. The sample includes about 920,000 distinct CDR3 sequences, 30% to 40% seen only once; the top ten take over 13%. Material: cultured CD8+ T cells from PBMCs, obtained from culture after CMV antigen stimulation. This TCR was sampled from a human donor in good health (CMV status not recorded). Some clones in this sample may be carry-over from other donors' samples. The J gene is TRBJ2-3, the V gene TRBV12-3 or TRBV12-4; D gene unclear. The DNA for the CDR3 is TGTGCCAGCAGTTTACTGGAGACAGATACGCAGTATTTT. It encodes CASSLLETDTQYF.